The T cell receptor (beta chain) under discussion was sequenced for a study of blood T cells in healthy people across ages (dated by TCRdb to about 2015). Broadly, across the study: In model experiments, template switching captured roughly one uniquely barcoded TCR beta cDNA molecule for every two T cells. Age-related changes in TCR beta repertoire diversity were measured in the study by deep sequencing normalized with unique cDNA molecular identifiers. Donors were grouped into four age groups: young (average roughly 15 years), middle-aged (roughly 38), aged (approximately 58) and long-lived (over 80). To avoid experimental bias, donors of different ages were distributed randomly across sequencing lanes. Using the same blood draw, the study looked at two additional independent replicas of 1 million unique cDNA reads for two donors, one aged 18 to 30 and the other aged 80 or older. Summary of the overall study and its limitations: The long-lived group showed more naive CD4+ T cells, fewer expanded clones and increased TCR diversity than the aged group, suggesting age selection. Because profiling used bulk unsorted PBMCs, naive and antigen-experienced compartments could not be compared conclusively. Because the CMV infection status of the donors was unknown, age-related changes in expanded clonotypes may potentially have been confounded. There was a strong correlation between observed TCR beta diversity and the percentage of naive T cells measured by flow cytometry. As age increased, observed TCR beta diversity per million T cells dropped in a roughly linear way, and a significant reduction was already evident by age 40. Estimates of total diversity based on one million sequenced T cells were considered lower bounds and underestimates.

Measured from the cysteine to the phenylalanine, the CDR3 is 15 residues long. Only CDR3 DNA remains: 45 bases, in frame from the first base. The germline V gene specifies SGHTA as CDR1 and FQGNSA as CDR2. V sheds 5 bases and J sheds 1 base, leaving 14 bases between their ends. The approximately 41 donors, aged about 6 to 95 years, were systemically healthy Caucasian individuals from Russia. Ten milliliters of peripheral blood were drawn from each donor into EDTA-treated Vacutainer tubes. Ficoll-Paque density-gradient centrifugation was used to isolate PBMCs, with at least 6 million obtained per sample. Trizol reagent was used to extract total RNA from PBMCs, with at least 5.5 micrograms per sample. The percentages of naive CD45RAhigh/CD27high T cells were determined by flow cytometry on a PBMC aliquot from every donor. The library was made by 5' RACE. A second PCR of roughly 6 to 11 cycles was run with a J-beta primer mix and a sample-barcoded 5' primer. A unique molecular identifier was introduced onto each TCR beta cDNA molecule by a template-switch 5' adaptor carrying 12 random nucleotides. Each sample yielded at least 3 million CDR3-containing paired-end reads. The Mint cDNA synthesis kit, primed by a TRBC-specific oligonucleotide, was used to synthesize first-strand cDNA from all RNA. Following uracil-DNA glycosylase treatment, a first 18-cycle PCR with universal primers M1SS and BC2_uni_R was performed on all cDNA. From the authors' description of their analysis: Normalization of each sample was performed by random selection of 1 million high-quality reads, each carrying a distinct molecular identifier. Instead of being binned into consensus sequences, reads with shared molecular identifiers were discarded. MiTCR, set to a Q25 quality threshold and the strictest error-elimination algorithm, was used for CDR3 identification, clonotype clustering and error correction. Lower-bound total TCR beta diversity was estimated with a nonparametric unseen species model using Euler transformation. Through fastp at Q25 and MiXCR, TCRdb rebuilt clones from the public reads, retaining in-frame beta chains. Rows with a matching CDR3 protein are joined into one entry that keeps the most common DNA and genes. None of the V and J calls come from the authors' own analysis; TCRdb made them. A total of 1.5 million to 2 million distinct CDR3 sequences appear in this sample, 30% to 40% of them only once. The ten largest clones take up roughly 24% of the sample.

Note on this clonotype: It lacks a known antigen. One base away there is no much larger clone; base qualities are not given.

The sequencing sample was made of blood. The chain was built from TRBV7-2 and TRBJ2-5; the D call is tentative, TRBD1 or TRBD2, as each matches 6 bases. The source of this sequence is a human donor in good health. The CDR3 in this case is CASSPRPGAQETQYF. DNA sequence: TGTGCCAGCAGCCCTCGCCCGGGGGCCCAAGAGACCCAGTACTTC.